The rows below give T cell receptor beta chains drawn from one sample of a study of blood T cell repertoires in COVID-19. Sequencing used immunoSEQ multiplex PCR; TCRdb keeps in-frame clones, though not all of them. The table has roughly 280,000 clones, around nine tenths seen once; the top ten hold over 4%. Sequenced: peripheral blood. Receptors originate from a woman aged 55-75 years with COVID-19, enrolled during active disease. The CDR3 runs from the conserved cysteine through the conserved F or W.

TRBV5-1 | CASSQTTGEEKLFF
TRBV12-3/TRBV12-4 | CASSLTSNTEAFF
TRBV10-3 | CAARDRGYEQYF
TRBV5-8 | CASSRTGLAGAKNIQYF
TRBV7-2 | CASSLVPSGIKSTQYF
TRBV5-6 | CASSRVQGAGGELFF
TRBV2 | CASSVQALSGNTIYF
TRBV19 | CASSVASGTDTQYF
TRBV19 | CASSIRWAGRETQYF
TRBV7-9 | CASSLARAEQSYGYTF
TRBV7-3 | CASSLKGGATQYF
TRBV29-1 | CSVEDGGETQYF
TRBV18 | CASSPPGRGSQYF
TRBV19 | CASRSGSSYEQYF
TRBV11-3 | CASSPEGTGELFF
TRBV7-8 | CASSFSGITEAFF
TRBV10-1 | CASSEYTSGEQYF
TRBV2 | CASSGDIGRGPQHF